The T cell receptor beta chain under discussion was sequenced for a study of OX40 agonist ivuxolimab in advanced cancers. Whole-study results and caveats: Low normalized T-cell clonal expansion was also seen in some nonresponders. With doses of 0.1-3.0 mg/kg, partial responders showed among the lowest clonal expansion. Expanded clones belonging to CD8+ T cells outnumbered, on average, those of CD4+.

Baseline was the first blood sampling point, followed by cycle 4 day 1 and cycle 7 day 1. Measured with immunoSEQ multiplex PCR; TCRdb has only the in-frame clones, and not every one. This table has roughly 98,000 clones, roughly four fifths appearing once. In the case of this clone: Its specificity is not known.

The CDR3 loop spans 17 amino acids. The V end lost 3 bases, the J end lost 2 bases, and 20 bases lay between the germline ends. Germline values: CDR1 MNHEY, CDR2 SMNVEV (reference sequence). The source was CD4+ or CD8+ T cells sorted from blood, collected in a trial of the OX40 agonist ivuxolimab. The sequence was obtained from an adult with an advanced solid tumor such as melanoma, head and neck, liver or kidney cancer. V gene TRBV27 combines with J gene TRBJ2-7; TRBD1 might be the D (6 bases). The CDR3 DNA reads TGTGCCAGCAGTTTGTTCGGTACAGGGCACCCGCCCTACGAGCAGTACTTC. It yields the protein CASSLFGTGHPPYEQYF.